This T cell receptor beta chain is drawn from a study of vaccination and CD4 T cells after COVID-19. Across the study: Drawing of post-COVID samples took place a median about 97 days after diagnosis (range 35 to 161).

The study sequenced cultured CD4+ T cell DNA using the Oncomine TCR Beta short-read assay. One entry per CDR3 protein, called by TCRdb with MiXCR from the PCR reads. The data contain roughly 6,500 distinct CDR3 sequences, around a third of them seen just once; the ten biggest clones take up roughly 28%. A word on this clonotype: Its specificity is not known.

V was pared by 3 bases and J by 5 bases, with 8 bases between. Germline CDR1 is SGHVS and CDR2 is FQNEAQ. The CDR3 totals 13 residues. Treatment given: roughly 10-day PBMC culture with coronavirus spike peptide pools or control peptides (ViraFEST assay). Those CD4+ T cells from the unexposed donor predate the COVID-19 pandemic (2011-2018). The chain recombines TRBV7-8 with TRBJ1-5; D uncertain. The sample comprised CD4+ T cells from blood, cultured in vitro. The sequence came from a human donor in good health. The CDR3 here is CASSFDIDQPQHF. CDR3 nucleotide sequence: TGTGCCAGCAGCTTCGACATTGATCAGCCCCAGCATTTT.